The 5 T cell receptor beta chains reported below all come from one sample, sequenced in a study of identical twins. TCRdb re-called the 5' RACE reads with MiXCR, one entry per CDR3 protein. The profile shows roughly 690,000 distinct CDR3 sequences, 21% of them singletons. A further study also used this sample, focusing on T cells expressing NK-cell markers.

The source material was PBMCs. The receptors were sampled from a woman younger than 35 in good health.

This clonotype was seen a handful of times. This chain links TRBV12-3 or TRBV12-4 with TRBJ2-4, with no clear D. This CDR3 spans 16 amino acids. V lost 5 bases to trimming and J lost 0 bases, with 14 bases between them. This chain's CDR3 is CASSPETELAKNIQYF. Here the CDR3 DNA reads TGTGCCAGCAGTCCCGAGACGGAGCTAGCCAAAAACATTCAGTACTTC.

This clonotype was counted many times. The chain combines TRBV20-1 with TRBJ2-1, with D tentatively TRBD2 (6 bases). The CDR3 spans 15 residues. V was cut by 2 bases and J by 5 bases, with 16 bases left in between. Germline lookup yields CDR1 DFQATT and CDR2 SNEGSKA (reference sequence). CDR3 sequence: CSARYIGSSHNEQFF. For the CDR3, the DNA is TGCAGTGCTAGATATATCGGGAGTTCGCACAATGAGCAGTTCTTC.

The rearrangement links TRBV10-1 to TRBJ2-2; D is possibly TRBD1 (5 bases). V lost 10 bases, J lost 2 bases, and 23 bases lay in between. CDR1 is WNHNN and CDR2 is SYGVQD in the germline V gene (reference sequence). The CDR3 length is 17 residues. CDR3 sequence: CATASHSRVSNTGELFF. In nucleotides, the CDR3 is TGCGCCACGGCCTCTCATTCCAGGGTATCCAACACCGGGGAGCTGTTTTTT.

This clonotype was detected a few times. This chain uses TRBV20-1 with TRBJ2-1; 7 positions match TRBD2. This CDR3 is 13 amino acids long. Looked up from germline, CDR1 is DFQATT and CDR2 is SNEGSKA (reference sequence). The trim removed 4 bases at V and 4 bases at J, leaving 4 bases unmatched. As DNA, the CDR3 is TGCAGTGCTATCTGGGGGGGGTACAATGAGCAGTTCTTC. Translation gives CSAIWGGYNEQFF.

This clonotype was seen a few times. This sequence joins TRBV6-7 and TRBJ2-6; no firm D call. TRBV6-7 is known as an ORF, though its function is uncertain. This CDR3 is 16 amino acids long. V lost 2 bases and J 0 bases, leaving 8 bases between the germline ends. The CDR3: CASSYPQCSGANVLTF. The CDR3 DNA is TGTGCCAGCAGTTACCCCCAGTGCTCTGGGGCCAACGTCCTGACTTTC.